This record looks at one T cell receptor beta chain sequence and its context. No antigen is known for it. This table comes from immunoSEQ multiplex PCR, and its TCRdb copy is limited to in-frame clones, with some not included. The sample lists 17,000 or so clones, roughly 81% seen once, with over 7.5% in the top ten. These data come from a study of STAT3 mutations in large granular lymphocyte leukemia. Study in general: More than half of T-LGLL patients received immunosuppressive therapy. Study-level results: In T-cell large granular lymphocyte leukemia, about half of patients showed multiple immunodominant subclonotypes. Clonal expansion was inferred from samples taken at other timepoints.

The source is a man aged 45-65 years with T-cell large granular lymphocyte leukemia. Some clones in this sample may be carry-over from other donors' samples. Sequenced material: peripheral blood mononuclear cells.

The CDR3 DNA is TGTGCCAGTCACCTGGACGACTATGGCTACACCTTC. It translates to CASHLDDYGYTF. The chain links TRBV19 to TRBJ1-2; D is undetermined. The CDR3 is 12 amino acids. Germline-derived CDR1 and CDR2 are LNHDA and SQIVND (reference sequence). Deletions cut 8 bases from V and 3 bases from J, with 10 bases between. Variable domain in full (rest from reference TRBV19 and TRBJ1-2): DGGITQSPKYLFRKEGQNVTLSCEQNLNHDAMYWYRQDPGQGLRLIYYSQIVNDFQKGDIAEGYSVSREKKESFPLTVTSAQKNPTAFYLCASHLDDYGYTFGSGTRLTVV.